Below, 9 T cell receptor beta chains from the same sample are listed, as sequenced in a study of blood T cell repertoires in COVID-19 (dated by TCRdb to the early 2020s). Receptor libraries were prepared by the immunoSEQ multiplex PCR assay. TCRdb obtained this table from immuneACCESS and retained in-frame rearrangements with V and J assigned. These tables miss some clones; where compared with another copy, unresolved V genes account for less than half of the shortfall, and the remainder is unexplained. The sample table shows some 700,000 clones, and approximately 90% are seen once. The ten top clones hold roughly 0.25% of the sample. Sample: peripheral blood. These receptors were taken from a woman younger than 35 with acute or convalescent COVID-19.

CDR3 bases: TGTGCCAGCAGCCACCCTTCGAGGACAGGGGGCGACGAGCAGTACTTC. Protein: CASSHPSRTGGDEQYF. The chain couples TRBV3-1 (or the pseudogene TRBV3-2) to TRBJ2-7, with TRBD1 matching 11 bases. CDR3 size: 16 residues. Germline CDR1 and CDR2: LGHDT and YNNKEL (reference sequence). Trimming took 3 bases from V and 5 from J; bases not matched to a gene: 9.

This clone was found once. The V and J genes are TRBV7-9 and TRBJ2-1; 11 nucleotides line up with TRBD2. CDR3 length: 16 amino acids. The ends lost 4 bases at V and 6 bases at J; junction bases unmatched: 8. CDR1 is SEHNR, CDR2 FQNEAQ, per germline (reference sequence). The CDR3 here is CASSSASGGSGNEQFF. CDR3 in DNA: TGTGCCAGCAGCTCAGCTAGCGGGGGGTCCGGCAATGAGCAGTTCTTC.

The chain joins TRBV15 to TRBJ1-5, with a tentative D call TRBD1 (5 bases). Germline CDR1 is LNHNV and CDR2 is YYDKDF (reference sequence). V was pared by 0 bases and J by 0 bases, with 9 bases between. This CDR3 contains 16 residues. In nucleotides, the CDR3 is TGTGCCACCAGCAGAGAAGACAGAATTAGCAATCAGCCCCAGCATTTT. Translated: CATSREDRISNQPQHF.

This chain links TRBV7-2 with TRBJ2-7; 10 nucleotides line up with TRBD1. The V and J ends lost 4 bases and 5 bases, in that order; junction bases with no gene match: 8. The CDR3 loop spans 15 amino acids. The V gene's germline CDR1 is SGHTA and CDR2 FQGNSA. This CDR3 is CASSYKTGGFDEQYF. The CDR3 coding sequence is TGTGCCAGCAGCTACAAGACAGGGGGCTTCGACGAGCAGTACTTC.

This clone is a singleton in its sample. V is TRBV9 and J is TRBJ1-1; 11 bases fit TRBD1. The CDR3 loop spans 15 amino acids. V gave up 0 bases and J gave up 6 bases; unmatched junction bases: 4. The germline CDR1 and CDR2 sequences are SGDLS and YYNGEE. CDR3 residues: CASSVDGQGASEAFF. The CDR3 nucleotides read TGTGCCAGCAGCGTAGACGGACAGGGGGCTTCTGAAGCTTTCTTT. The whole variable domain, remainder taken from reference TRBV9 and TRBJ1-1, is DSGVTQTPKHLITATGQRVTLRCSPRSGDLSVYWYQQSLDQGLQFLIQYYNGEERAKGNILERFSAQQFPDLHSELNLSSLELGDSALYFCASSVDGQGASEAFFGQGTRLTVV.

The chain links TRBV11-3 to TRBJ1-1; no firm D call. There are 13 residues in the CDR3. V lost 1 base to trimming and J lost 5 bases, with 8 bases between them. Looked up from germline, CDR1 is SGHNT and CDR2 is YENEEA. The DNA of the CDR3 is TGTGCCAGCAGCTTAGTGAGGGATACTGAAGCTTTCTTT. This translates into CASSLVRDTEAFF. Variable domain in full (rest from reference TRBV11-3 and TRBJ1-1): EAGVVQSPRYKIIEKKQPVAFWCNPISGHNTLYWYLQNLGQGPELLIRYENEEAVDDSQLPKDRFSAERLKGVDSTLKIQPAELGDSAVYLCASSLVRDTEAFFGQGTRLTVV.

This CDR3 is CASSSFSGTGELFF. The CDR3 DNA follows: TGTGCCAGCAGCTCCTTTAGTGGTACCGGGGAGCTGTTTTTT. The rearrangement uses TRBV7-3 and TRBJ2-2; unclear D gene. The V end was cut by 4 bases, the J end by 5 bases, with 11 bases between. Germline values: CDR1 SGHTA, CDR2 FQGTGA. This CDR3 has 14 residues.

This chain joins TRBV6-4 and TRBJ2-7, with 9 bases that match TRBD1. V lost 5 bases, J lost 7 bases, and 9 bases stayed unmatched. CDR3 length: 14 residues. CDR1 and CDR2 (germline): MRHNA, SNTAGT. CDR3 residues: CASSLTGGSREQYF. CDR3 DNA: TGTGCCAGCAGTTTGACAGGGGGTAGTCGGGAGCAGTACTTC.

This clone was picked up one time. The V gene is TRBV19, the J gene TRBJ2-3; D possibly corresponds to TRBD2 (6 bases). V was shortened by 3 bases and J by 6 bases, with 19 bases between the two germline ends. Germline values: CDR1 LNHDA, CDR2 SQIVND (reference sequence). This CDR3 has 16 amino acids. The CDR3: CASSIEGVRGSDTQYF. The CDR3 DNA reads TGTGCCAGTAGTATCGAGGGAGTGCGGGGATCTGATACGCAGTATTTT.